One sample yielded the 9 T cell receptor beta chains listed below, sequenced in a study of identical twins. TCRdb ran MiXCR on the 5' RACE reads and lists one entry per CDR3 protein. The sample consists of about 430,000 distinct CDR3 sequences, about a fifth of them appearing once. Sequenced sample: naive T cells sorted from blood. These receptors all stem from a man in his fifties in good health.

The gene calls are TRBV5-4 and TRBJ2-3; 16 bases line up with TRBD2. The germline gives CDR1 SGHNT, CDR2 YYREEE (reference sequence). This CDR3 spans 18 amino acids. V shed 3 bases, J shed 2 bases, and the junction held 6 bases outside the gene matches. The CDR3 nucleotides read TGTGCCAGCAGCTCGGGACTAGCGGGAGGGGCCCACACAGATACGCAGTATTTT. Translating gives CASSSGLAGGAHTDTQYF. Filled out from reference TRBV5-4 and TRBJ2-3, the complete variable domain reads ETGVTQSPTHLIKTRGQQVTLRCSSQSGHNTVSWYQQALGQGPQFIFQYYREEENGRGNFPPRFSGLQFPNYSSELNVNALELDDSALYLCASSSGLAGGAHTDTQYFGPGTRLTVL.

A few counts support this clonotype. The chain links TRBV5-6 to TRBJ2-7; D is uncertain. Germline loops: CDR1 SGHDT, CDR2 YYEEEE. V was cut by 4 bases and J by 7 bases, with 9 bases left in between. There are 11 residues in the CDR3. The CDR3: CASSLREEQYF. In DNA form, the CDR3 reads TGTGCCAGCAGCCTGAGAGAAGAGCAGTACTTC.

This clonotype was detected only a few times. The chain links TRBV28 to TRBJ2-7; the D gene is possibly TRBD2 (6 bases). Germline V lookup: CDR1 MDHEN, CDR2 SYDVKM. CDR3 length equals 14 residues. The V end was cut by 5 bases, the J end by 1 base, with 12 bases between. DNA of the CDR3: TGTGCCAGCAGTGATCCGGGACTTTCCTACGAGCAGTACTTC. Translating gives CASSDPGLSYEQYF. Drawing the rest from reference TRBV28 and TRBJ2-7, the complete variable domain is DVKVTQSSRYLVKRTGEKVFLECVQDMDHENMFWYRQDPGLGLRLIYFSYDVKMKEKGDIPEGYSVSREKKERFSLILESASTNQTSMYLCASSDPGLSYEQYFGPGTRLTVT.

This clonotype was seen at least ten times. The chain combines TRBV10-3 with TRBJ2-1; 12 nucleotides agree with TRBD2. The germline gives CDR1 ENHRY, CDR2 SYGVKD. The CDR3 is made up of 16 amino acids. V trimming: 9 bases; J trimming: 3 bases; junction bases outside the gene matches: 9. The CDR3 here is CAISRTSGGSYNEQFF. CDR3 in DNA: TGTGCCATTTCGAGAACTAGCGGGGGGAGCTACAATGAGCAGTTCTTC.

The chain combines TRBV5-1 with TRBJ1-2; 8 bases are a match to TRBD1. In germline, CDR1 is SGHRS, CDR2 YFSETQ. The CDR3 sequence is 14 residues long. J lost 1 base, V lost 4 bases, and 3 bases had no gene match. This CDR3 is CASSVDRVNYGYTF. CDR3 coding DNA: TGCGCCAGCAGCGTGGACAGGGTTAACTATGGCTACACCTTC. Combining the CDR3 with reference TRBV5-1 and TRBJ1-2 gives the whole variable domain KAGVTQTPRYLIKTRGQQVTLSCSPISGHRSVSWYQQTPGQGLQFLFEYFSETQRNKGNFPGRFSGRQFSNSRSEMNVSTLELGDSALYLCASSVDRVNYGYTFGSGTRLTVV.

The chain couples TRBV18 to TRBJ1-4; 7 bases agree with TRBD1. The CDR3 totals 14 residues. With V trimmed by 5 bases and J by 4 bases, 4 bases remained unmatched. Germline CDR1 reads KGHSH; CDR2 reads LQKENI. This chain's CDR3 is CASSGTANNEKLFF. The CDR3 DNA sequence: TGTGCCAGCTCAGGGACAGCCAATAATGAAAAACTGTTTTTT.

This clonotype was counted ten times or more. The V gene is TRBV27, the J gene TRBJ2-2; D unclear. CDR1 is MNHEY, CDR2 SMNVEV, per germline (reference sequence). V lost 5 bases to trimming and J lost 6 bases, with 16 bases between them. The CDR3 loop spans 15 amino acids. This CDR3 reads CASSIQPYGAGELFF. The CDR3, as DNA: TGTGCCAGCAGTATACAGCCTTATGGGGCCGGGGAGCTGTTTTTT.

The chain is built from TRBV29-1 and TRBJ2-5; TRBD2 matches at 14 bases. Germline loops: CDR1 SQVTM, CDR2 ANQGSEA. V trimming: 7 bases; J trimming: 3 bases; junction bases outside the gene matches: 7. The CDR3 totals 15 residues. The CDR3: CSAERTSGGKETQYF. In DNA, the CDR3 is TGCAGCGCCGAACGGACTAGCGGGGGGAAAGAGACCCAGTACTTC.

A remark on this clonotype: A much larger clone differs from this one at a single base, so this may be a read error. The chain has TRBV4-2 and TRBJ2-3; 9 bases fit TRBD2. Trimming cost V 0 bases and J 2 bases; bases outside gene matches: 6. The germline CDR1 and CDR2 sequences are LGHNA and YNFKEQ. This CDR3 region has 17 residues. The CDR3 DNA reads as TGTGCCAGCAGCCAAGATAGGGCTAGCGGGAACACAGATACGCAGTATTTT. This translates into CASSQDRASGNTDTQYF.